The 6 T cell receptor beta chains in this list originate from one sample, sequenced in a study of cytomegalovirus exposure and HLA in healthy donors. TCRdb keeps only in-frame clones here, not all; method: immunoSEQ multiplex PCR. The table includes around 170,000 clones, roughly 91% detected once. Input material: PBMCs. The receptors here all came from a man younger than 35 in good health and CMV-seronegative.

This clone was detected only once. The J gene is TRBJ2-3, the V gene TRBV5-4; 9 nucleotides line up with TRBD1. V shed 4 bases and J 0 bases; nucleotides not matched to a gene: 9. The CDR3 is 17 amino acids. In germline, CDR1 is SGHNT, CDR2 YYREEE (reference sequence). In DNA, the CDR3 is TGTGCCAGCAGCCCTGGCGTAGGGACAGGGAGCACAGATACGCAGTATTTT. Translated: CASSPGVGTGSTDTQYF.

With regard to this clone: This sample also contains other DNA sequences that code for the same CDR3. The gene calls are TRBV14 and TRBJ2-3, with TRBD2 matching 11 bases. Germline values: CDR1 SGHDN, CDR2 FVKESK. V lost 3 bases to trimming and J lost 1 base; unmatched junction nucleotides: 3. The CDR3 sequence is 16 residues long. The CDR3 coding sequence is TGTGCCAGCAGCCAGAAGGGACTAGCGGGCACAGATACGCAGTATTTT. Translating gives CASSQKGLAGTDTQYF.

The V gene is TRBV10-1, the J gene TRBJ2-5, with 13 positions matching TRBD2. V shed 4 bases and J 2 bases; nucleotides not matched to a gene: 4. The CDR3 length is 16 residues. Germline CDR1 is WNHNN and CDR2 is SYGVQD (reference sequence). The CDR3 protein is CASSGGLAGEQETQYF. The CDR3 DNA reads TGCGCCAGCAGTGGCGGACTAGCGGGGGAACAAGAGACCCAGTACTTC.

The chain employs TRBV19 and TRBJ2-1; TRBD1 agrees at 9 bases. Germline-derived CDR1 and CDR2 are LNHDA and SQIVND (reference sequence). V shed 6 bases, J shed 1 base, and the junction held 4 bases outside the gene matches. There are 15 residues in the CDR3. The chain's CDR3 is CASSIGTGSYNEQFF. CDR3 bases: TGTGCCAGTAGCATCGGGACAGGGTCCTACAATGAGCAGTTCTTC.

The chain uses TRBV6-6 and TRBJ2-7, with a weak D call TRBD1 (5 bases). V lost 4 bases and J lost 6, with 16 bases in between. Looked up from germline, CDR1 is MNHNY and CDR2 is SVGAGI (reference sequence). This CDR3 has 14 residues. DNA of the CDR3: TGTGCCAGCAGTTCCGATTCGACAGTTGGCGAGCAGTACGTC. It translates to CASSSDSTVGEQYV.

This chain joins TRBV19 and TRBJ2-2; D not resolved. There are 11 residues in the CDR3. Germline V gives CDR1 LNHDA, CDR2 SQIVND (reference sequence). V gave up 8 bases and J gave up 6 bases, with 7 bases separating them. CDR3 nucleotides: TGTGCCAGTTCCGTCCCCGGGGAGCTGTTTTTT. Translation gives CASSVPGELFF.